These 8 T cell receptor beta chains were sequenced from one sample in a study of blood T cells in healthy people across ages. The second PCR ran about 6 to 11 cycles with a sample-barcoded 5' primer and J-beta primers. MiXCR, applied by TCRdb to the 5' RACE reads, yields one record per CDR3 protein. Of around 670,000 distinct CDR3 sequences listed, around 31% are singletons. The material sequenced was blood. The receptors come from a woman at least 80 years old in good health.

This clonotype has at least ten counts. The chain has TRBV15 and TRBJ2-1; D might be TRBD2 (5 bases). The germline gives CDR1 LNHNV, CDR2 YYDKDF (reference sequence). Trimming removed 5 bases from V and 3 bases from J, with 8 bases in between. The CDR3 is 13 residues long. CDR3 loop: CATSHRDYNEQFF. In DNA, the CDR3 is TGTGCCACCAGCCACCGGGACTACAATGAGCAGTTCTTC.

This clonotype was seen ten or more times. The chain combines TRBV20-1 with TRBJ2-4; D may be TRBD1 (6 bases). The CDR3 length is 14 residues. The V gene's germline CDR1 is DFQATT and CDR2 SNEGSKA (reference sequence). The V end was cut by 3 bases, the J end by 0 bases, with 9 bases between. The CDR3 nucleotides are TGCAGTGCTAGCACAGGGCTAGCCAAAAACATTCAGTACTTC. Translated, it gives CSASTGLAKNIQYF.

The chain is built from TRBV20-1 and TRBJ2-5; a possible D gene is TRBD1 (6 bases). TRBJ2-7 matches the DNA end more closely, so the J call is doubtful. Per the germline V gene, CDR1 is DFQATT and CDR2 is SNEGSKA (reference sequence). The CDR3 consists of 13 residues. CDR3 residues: CSAQKSDSYEQYF. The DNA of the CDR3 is TGCAGTGCCCAGAAATCGGACAGTTACGAGCAGTACTTC.

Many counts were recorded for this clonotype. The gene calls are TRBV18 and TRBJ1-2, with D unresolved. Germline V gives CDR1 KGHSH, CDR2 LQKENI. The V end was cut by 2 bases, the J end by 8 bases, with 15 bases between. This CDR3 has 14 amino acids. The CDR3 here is CASSPSGRAEGYTF. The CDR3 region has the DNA TGTGCCAGCTCACCATCCGGACGGGCGGAAGGCTACACCTTC.

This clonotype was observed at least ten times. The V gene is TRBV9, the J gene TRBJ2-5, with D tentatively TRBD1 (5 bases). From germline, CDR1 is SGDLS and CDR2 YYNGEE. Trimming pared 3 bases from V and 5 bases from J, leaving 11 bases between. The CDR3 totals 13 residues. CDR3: CASSGAGRETQYF. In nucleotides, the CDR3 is TGTGCCAGCAGCGGGGCAGGGCGGGAGACCCAGTACTTC.

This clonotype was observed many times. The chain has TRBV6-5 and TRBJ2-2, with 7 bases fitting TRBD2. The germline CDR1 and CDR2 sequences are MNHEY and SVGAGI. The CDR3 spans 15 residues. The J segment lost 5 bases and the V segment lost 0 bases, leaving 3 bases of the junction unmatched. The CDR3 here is CASSYSGGVTGELFF. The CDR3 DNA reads TGTGCCAGCAGTTACTCGGGGGGGGTAACCGGGGAGCTGTTTTTT.

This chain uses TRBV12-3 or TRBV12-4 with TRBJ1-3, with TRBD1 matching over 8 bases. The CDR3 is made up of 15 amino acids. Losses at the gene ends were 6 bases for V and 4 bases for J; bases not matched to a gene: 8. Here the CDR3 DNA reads TGTGCCAGCAGGAGGATTGGACAGGGAGGAAACACCATATATTTT. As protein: CASRRIGQGGNTIYF.

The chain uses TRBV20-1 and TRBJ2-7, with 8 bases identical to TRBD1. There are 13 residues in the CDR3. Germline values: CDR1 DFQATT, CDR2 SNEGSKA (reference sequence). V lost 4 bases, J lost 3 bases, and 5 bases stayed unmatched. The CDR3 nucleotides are TGCAGTGCTAACCCAGGGGGCCGCTACGAGCAGTACTTC. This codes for CSANPGGRYEQYF.